This TCR beta chain emerged from a study of T cells after yellow fever vaccination. Study-level information: Fractions of low cell number were prepared using SMART-Seq v4 Ultra Low Input.

The sample holds a few counts of this clonotype. TCRdb recomputed calls from the 5' RACE reads with MiXCR, one row per CDR3 protein. Of about 260,000 distinct CDR3 sequences listed, over 4.5% are singletons. Sequencing used CD4+ T cells sorted from PBMCs, obtained on the day of the yellow fever booster vaccination. This TCR came from a man aged 18 to 35 who received the YFV17D yellow fever vaccine.

The CDR3 loop reads CASSLEGTETYEQYF. In DNA form, the CDR3 reads TGCGCCAGCAGCTTGGAGGGGACAGAAACCTACGAGCAGTACTTC. The chain employs TRBV5-1 and TRBJ2-7, with 7 bases identical to TRBD1. This CDR3 spans 15 amino acids. Germline V gene sequence: CDR1 SGHRS, CDR2 YFSETQ. With V trimmed by 0 bases and J by 2 bases, 5 bases remained unmatched.